This TCR beta chain was retrieved from a study of identical twins. This CDR3 spans 12 amino acids. Germline CDR1 and CDR2: DFQATT and SNEGSKA (reference sequence). The trim removed 5 bases at V and 2 bases at J, leaving 3 bases unmatched. MiXCR, run by TCRdb on the 5' RACE reads, gives a single entry per CDR3 protein. The data hold over 200,000 distinct CDR3 sequences, with 6.5% to 8% observed a single time. Study-level points and caveats: The authors drew conclusions from cross-sectional statistical analysis rather than following the same donors.

This clonotype was recorded at least ten times. Its specificity is not known. These data were also reused for a study on T cells expressing NK-cell markers.

This TCR was sampled from a woman younger than 35 in good health. Sequenced input: CD8+ T cells sorted from blood. The chain employs TRBV20-1 and TRBJ2-7; 7 nucleotides line up with TRBD1. The CDR3 DNA is TGCAGTGCTCCGGGACAGACCTACGAGCAGTACTTC. As protein: CSAPGQTYEQYF.